Below, one T cell receptor beta chain is given with its context. The antigen is unknown. A junction boundary mismatches the germline segment, possibly from a read error. This specimen belongs to a study of cytomegalovirus exposure and HLA in healthy donors. This CDR3 is 9 amino acids long. Germline CDR1 reads DFQATT; CDR2 reads SNEGSKA (reference sequence). Findings and caveats of the study: In vitro, three CMV-associated chains proved specific for CMV antigens. Cytomegalovirus status was reportedly diagnosed by the classifier with high sensitivity and specificity.

PCR primers comprised 60 Vbeta and 13 Jbeta primers. Data came from immunoSEQ multiplex PCR; TCRdb stores just in-frame clones and leaves some out. The table records under 150,000 clones, around 80% of them present only once. V and J are TRBV20-1 and TRBJ1-1; D not resolved. The origin of this receptor is a boy aged 2 to 10 in good health and CMV-seronegative. The sequenced material came from PBMCs. CDR3 nucleotides: TGCAGTGCTACCACTCAAGCTTTCTTT. Residues: CSATTQAFF.